A selection of T cell receptor beta chains follows, all from one sample in a study of T cell responses to AZD1222 COVID-19 vaccine. Produced via immunoSEQ multiplex PCR; TCRdb's table is partial and in-frame only. Of over 80,000 clones listed, roughly 92% are singletons. Sample: peripheral blood, taken 28 days after the second AZD1222 dose. Receptors were obtained from an adult who received the AZD1222 COVID-19 vaccine. Each CDR3 is given with its conserved first and last residue. The D gene is left open where the match is weak. Only some rows state a clone size, as once, few, many or a class for expanded clones.

TRBV28	once	TRBJ2-7	.	CASSRTYQSYEQYF	TGTGCCAGCAGCCGGACATATCAGTCCTACGAGCAGTACTTC
TRBV28	.	TRBJ2-1	TRBD2	CASSLQREEFF	TGTGCCAGCAGTTTACAGCGGGAGGAGTTCTTC
TRBV7-8	.	TRBJ2-3	.	CASSPRSPTDTQYF	TGTGCCAGCAGCCCCAGGTCCCCCACAGATACGCAGTATTTT
TRBV19	.	TRBJ2-1	TRBD2	CASSIGLAGGPSSYNEQFF	TGTGCCAGTAGTATCGGACTAGCGGGAGGGCCAAGCTCCTACAATGAGCAGTTCTTC
TRBV27	few	TRBJ1-4	.	CASSRQAGEKLFF	TGTGCCAGCAGTCGACAGGCCGGTGAAAAACTGTTTTTT
TRBV18	few	TRBJ2-5	.	CASSPPGRQETQYF	TGTGCCAGCTCACCACCAGGTCGCCAAGAGACCCAGTACTTC
TRBV7-9	.	TRBJ2-3	.	CASSPGNLGTDTQYF	TGTGCCAGCAGCCCCGGGAACCTAGGGACAGATACGCAGTATTTT
TRBV27	.	TRBJ2-1	.	CASSLGSKQFF	TGTGCCAGCAGTTTAGGGTCGAAGCAGTTCTTC
TRBV20-1	.	TRBJ2-3	.	CSASEDSDTQYF	TGCAGTGCTAGTGAGGACTCGGATACGCAGTATTTT
TRBV10-3	.	TRBJ2-2	TRBD2	CAISLTGTSGNTGELFF	TGTGCCATCAGTTTAACAGGGACTAGCGGGAACACCGGGGAGCTGTTTTTT
TRBV24-1	once	TRBJ1-2	.	CATSGWGTNYGYTF	TGTGCCACCAGTGGCTGGGGTACTAACTATGGCTACACCTTC
TRBV24-1	once	TRBJ2-3	TRBD1	CATSWTGDTDTQYF	TGTGCCACCAGTTGGACAGGGGACACAGATACGCAGTATTTT
TRBV6-5	.	TRBJ1-2	TRBD1	CASSTFTGGDYGYTF	TGTGCCAGCAGTACGTTCACAGGGGGCGACTATGGCTACACCTTC
TRBV28	.	TRBJ1-2	.	CASSLPGIRYTF	TGTGCCAGCAGTTTACCAGGGATACGCTACACCTTC
TRBV5-1	.	TRBJ2-7	.	CASSFPDTSYEQYF	TGCGCCAGCAGCTTCCCGGACACCTCCTACGAGCAGTACTTC
TRBV6-5	.	TRBJ1-5	.	CASNQDYSNQPQHF	TGTGCCAGCAACCAGGACTATAGCAATCAGCCCCAGCATTTT
TRBV29-1	.	TRBJ1-3	.	CSVAAGWDTIYF	TGCAGCGTTGCGGCAGGATGGGACACCATATATTTT
TRBV19	once	TRBJ1-1	.	CASSMSWVGNTEAFF	TGTGCCAGTAGTATGTCGTGGGTGGGGAACACTGAAGCTTTCTTT
TRBV7-2	.	TRBJ1-6	.	CASSLPTSSYNSPLHF	TGTGCCAGCAGCCTCCCGACAAGCTCCTATAATTCACCCCTCCACTTT
TRBV9	.	TRBJ2-4	TRBD1	CASSAEGQGGNIQYF	TGTGCCAGCAGCGCGGAAGGACAGGGAGGTAACATTCAGTACTTC
TRBV5-1	once	TRBJ2-7	.	CASSPVIGVHEQYF	TGCGCCAGCAGCCCCGTGATTGGAGTCCACGAGCAGTACTTC
TRBV5-6	.	TRBJ2-2	.	CASSFVENTGELFF	TGTGCCAGCAGCTTTGTGGAGAACACCGGGGAGCTGTTTTTT
TRBV9	.	TRBJ2-7	TRBD2	CASSVDGLAGYEQYF	TGTGCCAGCAGCGTAGATGGACTAGCGGGCTACGAGCAGTACTTC
TRBV19	.	TRBJ1-5	.	CASTRRAVSNQPQHF	TGTGCCAGTACCCGTCGGGCAGTTAGCAATCAGCCCCAGCATTTT
TRBV7-2	.	TRBJ2-7	.	CASSRDTYYEQYF	TGTGCCAGCAGCCGGGACACCTACTACGAGCAGTACTTC
TRBV5-8	.	TRBJ1-6	TRBD1	CASTGQINSPLHF	TGTGCCAGCACGGGACAGATCAATTCACCCCTCCACTTT
TRBV7-8	.	TRBJ1-4	TRBD1	CASSFGDRGGSNEKLFF	TGTGCCAGCAGCTTTGGGGACAGGGGGGGATCTAATGAAAAACTGTTTTTT
TRBV19	.	TRBJ2-7	.	CASSIGALYEQYF	TGTGCCAGTAGTATTGGGGCACTCTACGAGCAGTACTTC